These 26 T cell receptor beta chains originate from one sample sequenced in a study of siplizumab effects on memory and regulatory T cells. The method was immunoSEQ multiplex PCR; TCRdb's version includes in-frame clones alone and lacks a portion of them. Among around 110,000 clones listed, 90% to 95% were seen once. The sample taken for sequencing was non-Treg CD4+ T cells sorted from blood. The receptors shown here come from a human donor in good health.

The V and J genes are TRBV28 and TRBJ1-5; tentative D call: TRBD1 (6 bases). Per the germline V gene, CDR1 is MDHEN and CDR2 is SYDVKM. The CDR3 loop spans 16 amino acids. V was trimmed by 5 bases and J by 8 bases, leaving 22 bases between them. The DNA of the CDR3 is TGTGCCAGCAGTATGGGTGGGGGGCGCGGTTACAAGCCCCAGCATTTT. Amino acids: CASSMGGGRGYKPQHF.

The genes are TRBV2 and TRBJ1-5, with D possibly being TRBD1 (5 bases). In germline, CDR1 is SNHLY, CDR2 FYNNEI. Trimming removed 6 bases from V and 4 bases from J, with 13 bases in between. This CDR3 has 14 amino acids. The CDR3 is CASRGPGPNQPQHF. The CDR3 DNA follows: TGTGCCAGCAGGGGACCGGGACCGAATCAGCCCCAGCATTTT.

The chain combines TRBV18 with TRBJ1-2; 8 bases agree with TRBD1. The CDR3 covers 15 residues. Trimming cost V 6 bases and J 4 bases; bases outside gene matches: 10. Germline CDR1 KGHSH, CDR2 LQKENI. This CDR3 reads CASSLQGAQSYGYTF. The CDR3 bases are TGTGCCAGCTCGCTCCAGGGGGCGCAGAGCTATGGCTACACCTTC.

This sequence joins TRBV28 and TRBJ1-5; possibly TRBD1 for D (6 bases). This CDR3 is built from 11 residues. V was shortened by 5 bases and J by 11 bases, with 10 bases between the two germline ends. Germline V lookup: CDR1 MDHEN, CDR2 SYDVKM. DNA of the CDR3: TGTGCCAGCAGTAACAACAGGGCCCAGCATTTT. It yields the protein CASSNNRAQHF.

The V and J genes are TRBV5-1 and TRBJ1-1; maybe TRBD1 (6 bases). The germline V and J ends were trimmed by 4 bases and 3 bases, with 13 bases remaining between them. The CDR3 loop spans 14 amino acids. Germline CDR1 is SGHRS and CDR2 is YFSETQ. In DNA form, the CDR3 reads TGCGCCAGCAGCCCTCGAGGGGGGGACACTGAAGCTTTCTTT. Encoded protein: CASSPRGGDTEAFF.

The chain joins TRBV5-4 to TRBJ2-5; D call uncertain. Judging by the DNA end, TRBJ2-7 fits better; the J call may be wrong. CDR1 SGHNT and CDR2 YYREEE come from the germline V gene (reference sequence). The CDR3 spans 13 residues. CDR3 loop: CASSSPTRYEQYF. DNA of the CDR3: TGTGCCAGCAGCTCCCCTACCAGATACGAGCAGTACTTC.

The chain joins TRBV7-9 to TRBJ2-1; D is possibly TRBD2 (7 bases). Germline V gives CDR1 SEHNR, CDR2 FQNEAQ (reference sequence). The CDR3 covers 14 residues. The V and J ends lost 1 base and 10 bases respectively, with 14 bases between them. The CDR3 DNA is TGTGCCAGCAGCTTAGAGGGGGAGGGTCTGGAGCAGTTCTTC. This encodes CASSLEGEGLEQFF.

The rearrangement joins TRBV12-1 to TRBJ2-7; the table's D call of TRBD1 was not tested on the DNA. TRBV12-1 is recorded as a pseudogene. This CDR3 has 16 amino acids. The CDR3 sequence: CASSSSFWGSAYEQYF. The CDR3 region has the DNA TGTGCCAGCAGCTCCTCTTTTTGGGGCAGCGCCTACGAGCAGTACTTC.

CDR3 bases: TGTGCCAGCGGAATTGGCGGGCTAAACACCGGGGAGCTGTTTTTT. Its protein is CASGIGGLNTGELFF. The chain is built from TRBV6-1 and TRBJ2-2, with D perhaps matching TRBD2 (5 bases). Germline-derived CDR1 and CDR2 are MNHNS and SASEGT. Trimming pared 8 bases from V and 2 bases from J, leaving 15 bases between. This CDR3 spans 15 amino acids.

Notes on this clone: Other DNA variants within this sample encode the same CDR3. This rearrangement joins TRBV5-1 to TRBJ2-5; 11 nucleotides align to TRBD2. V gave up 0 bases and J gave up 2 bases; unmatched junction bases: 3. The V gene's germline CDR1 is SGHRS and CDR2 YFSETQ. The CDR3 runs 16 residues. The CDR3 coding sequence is TGCGCCAGCAGCTTGGGTCCTAGCGGGGGGCAAGAGACCCAGTACTTC. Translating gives CASSLGPSGGQETQYF.

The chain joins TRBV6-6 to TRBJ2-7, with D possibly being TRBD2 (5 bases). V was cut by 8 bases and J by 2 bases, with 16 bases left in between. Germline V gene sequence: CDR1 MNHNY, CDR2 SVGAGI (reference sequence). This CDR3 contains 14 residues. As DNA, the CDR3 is TGTGCCAGCCGGCTGGACTCGGGCGCCTACGAGCAGTACTTC. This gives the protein CASRLDSGAYEQYF.

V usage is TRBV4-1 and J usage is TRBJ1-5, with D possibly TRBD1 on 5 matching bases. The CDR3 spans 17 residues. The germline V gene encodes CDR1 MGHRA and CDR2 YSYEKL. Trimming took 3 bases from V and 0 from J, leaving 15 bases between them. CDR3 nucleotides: TGCGCCAGCAGCCAGGCCAATTTGGGGGGTAGCAATCAGCCCCAGCATTTT. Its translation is CASSQANLGGSNQPQHF.

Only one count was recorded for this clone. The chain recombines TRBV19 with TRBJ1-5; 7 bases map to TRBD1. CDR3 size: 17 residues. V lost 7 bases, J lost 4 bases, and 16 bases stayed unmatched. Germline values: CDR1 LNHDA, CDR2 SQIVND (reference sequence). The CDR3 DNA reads TGTGCCAGTAAGTCAAGCCGCTTCCAGGGGGGGAATCAGCCCCAGCATTTT. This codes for CASKSSRFQGGNQPQHF.

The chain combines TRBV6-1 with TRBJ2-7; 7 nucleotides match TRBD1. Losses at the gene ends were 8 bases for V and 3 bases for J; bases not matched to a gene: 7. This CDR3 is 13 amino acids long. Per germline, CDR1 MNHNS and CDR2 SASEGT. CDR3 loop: CASLGQDLYEQYF. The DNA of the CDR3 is TGTGCCAGCTTAGGACAGGACCTCTACGAGCAGTACTTC.

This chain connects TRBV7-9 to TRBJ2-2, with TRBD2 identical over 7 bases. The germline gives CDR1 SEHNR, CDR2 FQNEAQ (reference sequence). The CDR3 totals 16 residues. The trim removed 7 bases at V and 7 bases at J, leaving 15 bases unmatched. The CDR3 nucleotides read TGTGCCAGCACCATACTAGCGCCAACACAGCACGGGGAGCTGTTTTTT. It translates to CASTILAPTQHGELFF. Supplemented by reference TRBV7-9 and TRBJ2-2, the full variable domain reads DTGVSQNPRHKITKRGQNVTFRCDPISEHNRLYWYRQTLGQGPEFLTYFQNEAQLEKSRLLSDRFSAERPKGSFSTLEIQRTEQGDSAMYLCASTILAPTQHGELFFGEGSRLTVL.

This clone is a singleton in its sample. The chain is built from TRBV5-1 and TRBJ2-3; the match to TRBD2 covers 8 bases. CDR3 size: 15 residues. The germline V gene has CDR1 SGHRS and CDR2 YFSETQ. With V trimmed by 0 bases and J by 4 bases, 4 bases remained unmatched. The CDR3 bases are TGCGCCAGCAGCTTGGCACTAGCGGCGTCAGATACGCAGTATTTT. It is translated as CASSLALAASDTQYF.

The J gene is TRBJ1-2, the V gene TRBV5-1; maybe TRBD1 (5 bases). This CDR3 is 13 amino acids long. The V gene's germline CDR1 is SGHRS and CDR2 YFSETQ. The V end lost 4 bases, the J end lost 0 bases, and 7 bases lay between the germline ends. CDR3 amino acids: CASSLDTNYGYTF. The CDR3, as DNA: TGCGCCAGCAGCCTGGACACTAACTATGGCTACACCTTC.

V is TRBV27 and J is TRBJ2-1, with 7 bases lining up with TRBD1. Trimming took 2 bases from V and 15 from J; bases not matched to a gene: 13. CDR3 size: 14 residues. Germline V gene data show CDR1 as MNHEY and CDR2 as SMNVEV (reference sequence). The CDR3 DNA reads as TGTGCCAGCAGTTTAGAAAACAGCCGGGACAGACCGTTCTTC. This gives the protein CASSLENSRDRPFF.

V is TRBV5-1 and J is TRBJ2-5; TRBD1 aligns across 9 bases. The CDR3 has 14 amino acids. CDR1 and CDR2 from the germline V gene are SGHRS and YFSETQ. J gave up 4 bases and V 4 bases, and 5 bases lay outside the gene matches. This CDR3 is CASSPGQGRETQYF. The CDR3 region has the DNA TGCGCCAGCAGCCCGGGACAGGGACGAGAGACCCAGTACTTC.

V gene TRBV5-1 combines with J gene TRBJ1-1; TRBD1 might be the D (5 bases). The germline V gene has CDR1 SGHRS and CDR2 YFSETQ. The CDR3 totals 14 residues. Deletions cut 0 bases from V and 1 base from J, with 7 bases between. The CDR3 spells CASSLAGQNTEAFF. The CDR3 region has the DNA TGCGCCAGCAGCTTGGCAGGGCAGAACACTGAAGCTTTCTTT.

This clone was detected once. The CDR3 loop is CASTSTKGGNTIYF. Written as DNA, the CDR3 is TGTGCCAGCACCTCAACCAAGGGCGGAAACACCATATATTTT. The chain is built from TRBV5-6 and TRBJ1-3; D uncertain. The CDR3 has 14 residues. CDR1 and CDR2 (germline): SGHDT, YYEEEE. V was cut by 6 bases and J by 4 bases, with 14 bases left in between. Full variable domain (rest looked up from reference TRBV5-6 and TRBJ1-3): DAGVTQSPTHLIKTRGQQVTLRCSPKSGHDTVSWYQQALGQGPQFIFQYYEEEERQRGNFPDRFSGHQFPNYSSELNVNALLLGDSALYLCASTSTKGGNTIYFGEGSWLTVV.

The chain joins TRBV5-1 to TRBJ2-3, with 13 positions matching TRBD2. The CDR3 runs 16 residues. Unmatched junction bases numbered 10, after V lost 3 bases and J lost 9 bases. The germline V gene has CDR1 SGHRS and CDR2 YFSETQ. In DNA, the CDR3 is TGCGCCAGCAGCTCAACTAGCGGGGGGGAGTCAAGGACGCAGTATTTT. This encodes CASSSTSGGESRTQYF.

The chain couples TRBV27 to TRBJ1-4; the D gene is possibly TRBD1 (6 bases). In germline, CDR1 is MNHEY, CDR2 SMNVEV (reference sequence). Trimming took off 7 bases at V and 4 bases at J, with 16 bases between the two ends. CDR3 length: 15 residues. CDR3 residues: CASNRQAGLNEKLFF. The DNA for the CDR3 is TGTGCCAGCAACCGACAGGCTGGACTTAATGAAAAACTGTTTTTT. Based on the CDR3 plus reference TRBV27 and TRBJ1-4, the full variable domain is EAQVTQNPRYLITVTGKKLTVTCSQNMNHEYMSWYRQDPGLGLRQIYYSMNVEVTDKGDVPEGYKVSRKEKRNFPLILESPSPNQTSLYFCASNRQAGLNEKLFFGSGTQLSVL.

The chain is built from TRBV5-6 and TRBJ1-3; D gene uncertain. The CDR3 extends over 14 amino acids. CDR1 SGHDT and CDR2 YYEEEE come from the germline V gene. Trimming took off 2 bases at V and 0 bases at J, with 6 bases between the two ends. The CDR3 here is CASSFWLSGNTIYF. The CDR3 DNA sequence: TGTGCCAGCAGCTTTTGGCTCTCTGGAAACACCATATATTTT.

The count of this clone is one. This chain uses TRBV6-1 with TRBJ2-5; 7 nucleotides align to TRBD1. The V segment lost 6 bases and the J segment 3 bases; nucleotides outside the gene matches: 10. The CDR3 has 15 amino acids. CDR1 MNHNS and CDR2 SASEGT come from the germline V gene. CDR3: CASRLTGFFEETQYF. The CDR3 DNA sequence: TGTGCCAGCAGGCTGACAGGGTTCTTTGAAGAGACCCAGTACTTC.

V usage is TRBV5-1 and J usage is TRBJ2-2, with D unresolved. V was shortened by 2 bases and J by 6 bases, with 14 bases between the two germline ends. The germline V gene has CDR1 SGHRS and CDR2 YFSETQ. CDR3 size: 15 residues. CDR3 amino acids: CASSLTGPPAGELFF. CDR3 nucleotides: TGCGCCAGCAGCTTAACTGGACCCCCCGCCGGGGAGCTGTTTTTT.